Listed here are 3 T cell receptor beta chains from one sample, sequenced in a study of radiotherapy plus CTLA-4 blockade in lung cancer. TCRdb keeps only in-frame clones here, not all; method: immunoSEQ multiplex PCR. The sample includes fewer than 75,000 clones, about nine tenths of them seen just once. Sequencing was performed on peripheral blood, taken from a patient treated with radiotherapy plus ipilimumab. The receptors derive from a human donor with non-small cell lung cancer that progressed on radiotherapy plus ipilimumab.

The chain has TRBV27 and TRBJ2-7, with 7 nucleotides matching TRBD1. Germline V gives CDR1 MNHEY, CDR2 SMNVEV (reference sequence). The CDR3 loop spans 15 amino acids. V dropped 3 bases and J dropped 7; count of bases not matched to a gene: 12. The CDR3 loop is CASSFPEQGKGEQYV. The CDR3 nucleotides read TGTGCCAGCAGTTTCCCAGAACAGGGGAAAGGTGAGCAGTACGTC.

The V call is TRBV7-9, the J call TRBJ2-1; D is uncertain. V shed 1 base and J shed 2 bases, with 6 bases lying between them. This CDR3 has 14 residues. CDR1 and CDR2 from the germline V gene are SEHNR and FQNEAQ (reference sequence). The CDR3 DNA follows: TGTGCCAGCAGCTTAGTAGGGACCTACAATGAGCAGTTCTTC. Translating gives CASSLVGTYNEQFF.

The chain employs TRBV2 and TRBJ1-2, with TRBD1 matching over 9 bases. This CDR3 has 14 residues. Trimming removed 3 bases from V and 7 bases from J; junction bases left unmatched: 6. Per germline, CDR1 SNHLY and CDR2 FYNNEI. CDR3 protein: CASSEGQGISGYTF. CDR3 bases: TGTGCCAGCAGTGAGGGACAGGGAATCTCTGGCTACACCTTC.